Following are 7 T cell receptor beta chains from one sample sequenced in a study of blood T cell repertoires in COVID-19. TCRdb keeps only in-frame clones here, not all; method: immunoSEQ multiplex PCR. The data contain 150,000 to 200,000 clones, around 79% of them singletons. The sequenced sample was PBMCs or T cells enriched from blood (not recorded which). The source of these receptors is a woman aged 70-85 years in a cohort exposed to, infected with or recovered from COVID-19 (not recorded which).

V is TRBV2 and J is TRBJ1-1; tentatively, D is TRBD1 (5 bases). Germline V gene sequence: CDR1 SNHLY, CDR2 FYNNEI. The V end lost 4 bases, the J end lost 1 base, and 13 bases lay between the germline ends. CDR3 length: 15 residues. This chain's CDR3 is CASSVPWGGNTEAFF. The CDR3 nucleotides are TGTGCCAGCAGTGTTCCTTGGGGGGGGAACACTGAAGCTTTCTTT.

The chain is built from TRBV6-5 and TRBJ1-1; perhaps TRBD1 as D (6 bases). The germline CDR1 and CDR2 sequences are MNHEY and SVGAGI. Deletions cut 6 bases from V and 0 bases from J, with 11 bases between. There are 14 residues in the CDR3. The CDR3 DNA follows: TGTGCCAGCAGATCAGGGGTATTGAACACTGAAGCTTTCTTT. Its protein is CASRSGVLNTEAFF.

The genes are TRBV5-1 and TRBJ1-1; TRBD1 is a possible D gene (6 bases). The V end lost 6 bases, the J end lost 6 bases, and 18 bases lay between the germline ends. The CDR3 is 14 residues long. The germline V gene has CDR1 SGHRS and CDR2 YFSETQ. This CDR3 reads CASTLGTQGSEAFF. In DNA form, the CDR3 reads TGCGCCAGCACCCTCGGGACCCAGGGGTCTGAAGCTTTCTTT.

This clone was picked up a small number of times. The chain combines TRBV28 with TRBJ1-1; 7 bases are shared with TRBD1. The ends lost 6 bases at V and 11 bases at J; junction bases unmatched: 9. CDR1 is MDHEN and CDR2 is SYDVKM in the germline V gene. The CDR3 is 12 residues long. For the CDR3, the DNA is TGTGCCAGCAGCTTACAGGGGATGGACGCTTTCTTT. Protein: CASSLQGMDAFF.

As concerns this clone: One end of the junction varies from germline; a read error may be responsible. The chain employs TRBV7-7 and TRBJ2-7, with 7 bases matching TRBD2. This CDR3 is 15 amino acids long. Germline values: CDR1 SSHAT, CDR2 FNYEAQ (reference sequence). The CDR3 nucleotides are TGTGCTAGCAGTCTAGGGCCGGGCGGGAGCTACGAGCAGTACTTC. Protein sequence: CASSLGPGGSYEQYF.

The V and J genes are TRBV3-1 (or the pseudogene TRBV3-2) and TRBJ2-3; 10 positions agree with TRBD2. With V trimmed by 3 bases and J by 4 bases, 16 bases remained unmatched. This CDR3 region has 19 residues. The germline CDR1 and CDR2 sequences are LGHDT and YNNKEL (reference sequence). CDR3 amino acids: CASSHSFLAGVGGADTQYF. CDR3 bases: TGTGCCAGCAGCCATAGTTTCCTAGCGGGAGTTGGGGGAGCAGATACGCAGTATTTT.

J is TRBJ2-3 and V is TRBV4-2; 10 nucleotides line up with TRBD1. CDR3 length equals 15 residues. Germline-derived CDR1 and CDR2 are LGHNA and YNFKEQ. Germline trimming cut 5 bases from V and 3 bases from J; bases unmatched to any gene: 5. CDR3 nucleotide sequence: TGTGCCAGCAGCGGAAGGGACAGGGGAACAGATACGCAGTATTTT. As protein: CASSGRDRGTDTQYF.